This entry features one TCR beta chain sequence. The sample originates from a study of shared T cell receptors in the human thymus. The CDR3 contains 18 residues. V was clipped by 5 bases and J by 0 bases, with 19 bases between them. The germline V gene encodes CDR1 ENHRY and CDR2 SYGVKD. Method: immunoSEQ multiplex PCR; TCRdb's copy keeps in-frame clones and lacks some. The sample includes 720,000 or so clones, approximately 85% seen only once; the top ten take 0.008% to 0.011%. The sample was also reused in another study, on human thymus T cells. That source reports: Thymic resections from corrective heart surgery supplied the tissue. As related research reported, thymic repertoires overlapped highly among unrelated individuals.

The TCR comes from a girl under three years old with a congenital heart defect. The rearrangement links TRBV10-3 to TRBJ2-2; weak D call: TRBD1 (5 bases). Input material: thymocytes. The CDR3 sequence: CAISQPGWGPANTGELFF. The CDR3 coding sequence is TGTGCCATCAGTCAACCAGGGTGGGGCCCCGCGAACACCGGGGAGCTGTTTTTT.